This TCR beta chain originates from a study of blood T cell repertoires in COVID-19 (dated by TCRdb to 2018 to 2021). Study-wide context: The collaborator samples originated in the United States, Italy and Spain and spanned the acute and convalescent phases of COVID-19. The material from the prospective study consisted of cDNA or gDNA derived from T cells, B-cell-depleted T cells, or PBMCs. Deeply sampled blood TCRbeta repertoires from subjects exposed to, actively infected with, or recovered from COVID-19 were included in the dataset. The repertoires were released in a freely available public database meant as a resource for research on the immune response to SARS-CoV-2. Samples came from the ongoing ImmuneRACE study (first 160 participants) plus 1,254 subjects from 6 global collaborators. The sample metadata nearly always contained a de-identified subject ID, COVID-19 status, age in years and sex. HLA class I and class II types, where available, came from metadata supplied by the sample provider rather than from assay-based typing. Broader findings and caveats from the paper: Clinical and demographic metadata were provided uncurated, with the amount varying by source and participant.

TCRbeta CDR3 regions were amplified from genomic DNA by means of the immunoSEQ Assay, a bias-controlled multiplex PCR. From the authors' description of their analysis: The number of nucleated cells in each sample was estimated by amplification of reference gene primers within the assay. To quantify the absolute abundance of each unique TCRbeta CDR3 rearrangement, sequence reads were collapsed and filtered. For each sample, productive Simpson clonality was calculated as the square root of Simpson's diversity index across productive rearrangements. Held by TCRdb, this immuneACCESS table contains in-frame sequences only and omits some clones. Under half of the omission traces to an unresolved V gene where checked; the cause of the rest is unknown. Clone size and V and J calls were adopted from that table, with D and trimming inferred from the DNA. A total of approximately 260,000 clones appear in this sample, about 93% of them only once. The ten most abundant clones make up 1.5% to 2% of the sample.

In the prospective study, participants were roughly 18 to 95 years old, resided in 24 geographic areas of the United States, and were enrolled through a virtual design. In the prospective study, cohorts were assigned on the basis of participant-reported clinical history obtained from a screening survey and a study questionnaire. ImmuneRACE Cohort 3 recovered participants were defined by two consecutive negative NP/OP PCR tests, healthcare professional clearance, or symptom resolution. In the prospective study, mobile phlebotomists collected whole blood, serum and a nasopharyngeal or oropharyngeal swab from each participant. Additional blood draws and questionnaires over an approximately two-month period could optionally be provided by prospective study participants. Before DNA extraction, blood samples from the prospective study were shipped at room temperature or frozen. In the case of this clone: The specificity of this receptor is unknown. No base quality values were provided; no much bigger clone lies one nucleotide off.

Sequenced sample: PBMCs or T cells enriched from blood (not recorded which). This receptor was obtained from a young woman who had recovered from COVID-19.

The nucleotide sequence reads TGTGCCAGTAGTGCGAGTCCTTTTAGCACAGATACGCAGTATTTT. Translated, this is CASSASPFSTDTQYF. The V gene is TRBV19 and the J gene is TRBJ2-3; there is no confident call for the D gene. Reading the germline V gene (reference sequence) gives CDR1 LNHDA and CDR2 SQIVND. The CDR3 runs 15 residues from the cysteine to the phenylalanine. Just CDR3 DNA is preserved here, 45 bases in frame from base 1. Trimming costs V 5 bases and J 0 bases, and their ends lie 12 bases apart.